This section outlines one T cell receptor beta chain sequence together with its context. The CDR3 has 14 residues. Germline-derived CDR1 and CDR2 are WNHNN and SYGVQD (reference sequence). Trimming took 4 bases from V and 1 from J, leaving 8 bases between them. The source of the sample is a study of blood T cell repertoires in COVID-19. Study-level information: COVID-19 samples from acute and convalescent phases originated in the United States, Italy and Spain.

Only in-frame clones appear in the TCRdb table, and some are missing; sequencing was by immunoSEQ multiplex PCR. Found here are 200,000 to 300,000 clones, about nine tenths of them singletons; the top ten hold 4%. The chain is built from TRBV10-1 and TRBJ2-4; D is undetermined. The clonotype comes from a man between 60 and 75 years old who had recovered from COVID-19. Sequences were obtained from peripheral blood. CDR3 loop: CASSVQVAKNIQYF. CDR3 DNA: TGCGCCAGCAGTGTGCAGGTGGCCAAAAACATTCAGTACTTC.